These T cell receptor beta chains were read from a single sample in a study of CD8 T cells in Susac syndrome. TCRdb used MiXCR to reprocess the immunoSEQ multiplex PCR reads, holding one entry per CDR3 protein. The table lists about 190,000 distinct CDR3 sequences, about 93% of them singletons. The sample taken for sequencing was CD4+ T cells from PBMCs. These receptor sequences come from a human donor in good health. The CDR3 runs from the conserved cysteine through the conserved F or W. The D gene is left open where the match is weak. Only some rows state a clone size, as once, few, many or a class for expanded clones.

TRBV5-1	.	TRBJ1-6	.	CASSYRAQGNSPLHF	TGCGCCAGCAGCTATAGGGCACAGGGAAATTCACCCCTCCACTTT
TRBV6-2/TRBV6-3	.	TRBJ2-1	.	CASGVGLIFNEQFF	TGTGCCAGCGGAGTGGGACTCATTTTCAATGAGCAGTTCTTC
TRBV11-2	.	TRBJ1-3	TRBD1	CASSSISGTGVSGNTIYF	TGTGCCAGCAGCTCGATTTCTGGGACAGGGGTATCTGGAAACACCATATATTTT
TRBV6-6	.	TRBJ1-3	TRBD1	CASSLRQGSSGNTIYF	TGTGCCAGCAGCCTTCGACAGGGAAGTTCTGGAAACACCATATATTTT
TRBV6-5	.	TRBJ2-2	TRBD2	CASSYDSGGAGELFF	TGTGCCAGCAGTTACGATAGCGGGGGGGCCGGGGAGCTGTTTTTT
TRBV6-1	.	TRBJ1-2	.	CASSQSTVYGYTF	TGTGCCAGCAGCCAAAGTACAGTTTATGGCTACACCTTC
TRBV4-2	once	TRBJ2-3	.	CASGEGSVKGADTQYF	TGTGCCAGCGGGGAAGGTAGCGTAAAGGGCGCAGATACGCAGTATTTT
TRBV5-1	.	TRBJ2-1	TRBD2	CASRRGLAGMDEQFF	TGCGCCAGCAGACGAGGACTAGCGGGGATGGATGAGCAGTTCTTC
TRBV28	.	TRBJ1-4	TRBD1	CASTVPTGGHEKLFF	TGTGCCAGCACCGTCCCGACAGGGGGACATGAAAAACTGTTTTTT
TRBV19	.	TRBJ1-2	.	CASSISRLANYGYTF	TGTGCCAGTAGTATAAGCCGACTAGCTAACTATGGCTACACCTTC
TRBV7-8	.	TRBJ2-7	TRBD1	CASSLGVRGYEQYF	TGTGCCAGCAGCTTAGGGGTCAGGGGGTACGAGCAGTACTTC
TRBV5-1	.	TRBJ2-7	.	CASRLGDVGDEQYF	TGCGCCAGCAGACTTGGGGATGTCGGCGACGAGCAGTACTTC
TRBV19	.	TRBJ2-1	.	CASGIRAGLNEQFF	TGTGCCAGTGGTATCAGGGCCGGTCTGAATGAGCAGTTCTTC
TRBV5-4	.	TRBJ2-2	.	CASSLVPRGNTGELFF	TGTGCCAGCAGCTTGGTTCCCAGGGGGAACACCGGGGAGCTGTTTTTT
TRBV29-1	.	TRBJ1-2	TRBD1	CSVVLQGAGGYTF	TGCAGCGTTGTCCTACAGGGGGCGGGCGGCTACACCTTC
TRBV30	.	TRBJ2-6	.	CAWSVRRGTSGANVLTF	TGTGCCTGGAGTGTACGAAGGGGAACCTCTGGGGCCAACGTCCTGACTTTC
TRBV20-1	once	TRBJ1-5	.	CSASLEVQSTQPQHF	TGCAGTGCTAGCTTAGAAGTGCAGAGTACTCAGCCCCAGCATTTT
TRBV7-9	.	TRBJ1-2	.	CASSFWGAGDYGYTF	TGTGCCAGCAGCTTTTGGGGGGCCGGGGACTATGGCTACACCTTC
TRBV7-2	.	TRBJ2-5	.	CASSRVWETQYF	TGTGCCAGCAGCAGGGTGTGGGAGACCCAGTACTTC
TRBV9	.	TRBJ2-5	TRBD1	CASSPRDRGLQETQYF	TGTGCCAGCAGCCCCCGGGACAGGGGGCTTCAAGAGACCCAGTACTTC
TRBV10-3	.	TRBJ2-3	TRBD2	CAISEGLAGTTDTQYF	TGTGCCATCAGTGAGGGACTAGCGGGGACCACAGATACGCAGTATTTT
TRBV12-3/TRBV12-4	.	TRBJ1-1	.	CASSSHGGTEAFF	TGTGCCAGCAGTTCCCACGGCGGGACTGAAGCTTTCTTT
TRBV9	.	TRBJ2-7	.	CASSASQVGEQYF	TGTGCCAGCAGCGCGTCACAGGTCGGCGAGCAGTACTTC
TRBV7-9	.	TRBJ1-4	TRBD1	CASSTSPPGTGEKLFF	TGTGCCAGCAGCACCTCGCCCCCGGGGACAGGGGAAAAACTGTTTTTT
TRBV3-1	.	TRBJ2-4	.	CASSQEEGVWNIQYF	TGTGCCAGCAGCCAAGAAGAGGGAGTATGGAACATTCAGTACTTC
TRBV7-2	.	TRBJ1-1	TRBD1	CASSTGDRVLFEAFF	TGTGCCAGCAGCACAGGGGACAGAGTCCTTTTTGAAGCTTTCTTT
TRBV7-2	.	TRBJ1-6	.	CASSSYSPLHF	TGTGCCAGCAGCTCTTATTCACCCCTCCACTTT
TRBV2	few	TRBJ2-1	.	CASMGLLARSYNEQFF	TGTGCCAGCATGGGATTACTAGCTCGGTCCTACAATGAGCAGTTCTTC
TRBV6-5	.	TRBJ2-7	.	CATRTRRTYEQYF	TGTGCCACCCGGACGCGCCGAACCTACGAGCAGTACTTC